This T cell receptor (beta chain) originates from a study of blood T cell repertoires in COVID-19. At the level of the study: Italy, Spain and the United States were the sources of the convalescent and acute COVID-19 samples. Sample material is recorded as cDNA or gDNA derived from T cells, B-cell-depleted T cells, or PBMCs.

With regard to this clone: The germline gene is not matched at one end of the junction; a read error may be the cause.

In the original analysis: How many nucleated cells were present was estimated from reference gene primer amplification. Produced via immunoSEQ multiplex PCR; TCRdb's table is partial and in-frame only. V, J and clone size derive from that table, while D and trimming were established from the DNA sequence. The table includes around 300,000 clones, roughly 84% detected once. The CDR3 is 13 residues long. From germline, CDR1 is MRHNA and CDR2 SNTAGT. Sequencing was carried out using peripheral blood. This chain uses TRBV6-4 with TRBJ1-6; D is perhaps TRBD1 (6 bases). The TCR originated in a man aged 45-65 years with active or convalescent COVID-19. The CDR3, as DNA: TGTGCCAGCAGGGACTCACAGGGTTCACCCCTCCACTTT. It translates to CASRDSQGSPLHF.